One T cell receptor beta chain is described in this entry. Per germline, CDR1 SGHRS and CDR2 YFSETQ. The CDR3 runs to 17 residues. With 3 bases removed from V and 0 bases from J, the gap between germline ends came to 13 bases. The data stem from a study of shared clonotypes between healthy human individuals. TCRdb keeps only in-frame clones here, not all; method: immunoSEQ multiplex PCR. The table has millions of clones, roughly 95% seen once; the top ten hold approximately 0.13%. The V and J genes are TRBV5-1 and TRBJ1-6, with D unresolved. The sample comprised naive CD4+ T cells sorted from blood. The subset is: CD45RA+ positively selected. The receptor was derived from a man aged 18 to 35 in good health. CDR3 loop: CASSSTLQSSYNSPLHF. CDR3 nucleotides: TGCGCCAGCAGCTCAACCCTACAGAGCTCCTATAATTCACCCCTCCACTTT.